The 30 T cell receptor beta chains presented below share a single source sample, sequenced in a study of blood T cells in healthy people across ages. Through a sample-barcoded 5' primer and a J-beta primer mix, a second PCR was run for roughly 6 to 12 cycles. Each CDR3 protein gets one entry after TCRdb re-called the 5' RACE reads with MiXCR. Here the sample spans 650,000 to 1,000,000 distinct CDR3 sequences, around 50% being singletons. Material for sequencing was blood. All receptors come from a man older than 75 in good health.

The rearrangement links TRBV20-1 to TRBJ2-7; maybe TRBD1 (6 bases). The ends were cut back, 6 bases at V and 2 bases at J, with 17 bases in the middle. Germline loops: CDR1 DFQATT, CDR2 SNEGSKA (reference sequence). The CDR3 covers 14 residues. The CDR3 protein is CSAGTPFRPYEQYF. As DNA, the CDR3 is TGCAGTGCCGGGACACCCTTCAGACCCTACGAGCAGTACTTC.

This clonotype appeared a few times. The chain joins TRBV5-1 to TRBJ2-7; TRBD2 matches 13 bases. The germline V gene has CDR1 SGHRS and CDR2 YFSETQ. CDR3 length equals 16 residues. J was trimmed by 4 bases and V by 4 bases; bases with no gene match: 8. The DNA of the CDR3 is TGCGCCAGCAGCCTGCGGACTAGCGGGAGTCTATACGAGCAGTACTTC. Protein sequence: CASSLRTSGSLYEQYF. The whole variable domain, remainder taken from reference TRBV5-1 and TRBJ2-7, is KAGVTQTPRYLIKTRGQQVTLSCSPISGHRSVSWYQQTPGQGLQFLFEYFSETQRNKGNFPGRFSGRQFSNSRSEMNVSTLELGDSALYLCASSLRTSGSLYEQYFGPGTRLTVT.

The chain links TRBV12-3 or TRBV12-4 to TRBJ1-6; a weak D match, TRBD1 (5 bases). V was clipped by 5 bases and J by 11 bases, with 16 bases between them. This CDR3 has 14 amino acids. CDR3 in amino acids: CASSRDVNNAPLHF. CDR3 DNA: TGTGCCAGCAGTCGGGACGTTAACAATGCACCCCTCCACTTT.

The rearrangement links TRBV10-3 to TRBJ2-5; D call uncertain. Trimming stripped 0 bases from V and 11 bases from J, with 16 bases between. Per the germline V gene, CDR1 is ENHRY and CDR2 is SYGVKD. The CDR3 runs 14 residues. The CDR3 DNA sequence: TGTGCCATCAGTGAGTCCGTGAATGGGAATGAGCAGTACTTC. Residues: CAISESVNGNEQYF.

Here the CDR3 reads CASSFTWGEQFF. CDR3 bases: TGTGCCAGCAGCTTCACATGGGGTGAGCAGTTCTTC. The chain uses TRBV7-2 and TRBJ2-1; unclear D gene. Germline lookup yields CDR1 SGHTA and CDR2 FQGNSA. There are 12 residues in the CDR3. With 3 bases removed from V and 9 bases from J, the gap between germline ends came to 9 bases.

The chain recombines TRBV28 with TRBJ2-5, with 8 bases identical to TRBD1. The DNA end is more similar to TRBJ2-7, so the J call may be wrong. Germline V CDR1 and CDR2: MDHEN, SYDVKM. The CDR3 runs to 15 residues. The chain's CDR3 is CASSYLGDRSYEQYF. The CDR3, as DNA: TGTGCCAGCAGCTACCTCGGGGACAGGTCCTACGAGCAGTACTTC.

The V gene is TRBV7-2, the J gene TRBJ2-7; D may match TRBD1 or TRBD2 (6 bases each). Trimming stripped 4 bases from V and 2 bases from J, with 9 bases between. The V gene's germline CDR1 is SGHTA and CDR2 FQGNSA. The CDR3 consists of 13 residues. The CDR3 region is CASSSRGAYEQYF. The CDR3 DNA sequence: TGTGCCAGCAGCTCAAGGGGGGCCTACGAGCAGTACTTC. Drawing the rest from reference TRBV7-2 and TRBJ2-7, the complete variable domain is GAGVSQSPSNKVTEKGKDVELRCDPISGHTALYWYRQSLGQGLEFLIYFQGNSAPDKSGLPSDRFSAERTGGSVSTLTIQRTQQEDSAVYLCASSSRGAYEQYFGPGTRLTVT.

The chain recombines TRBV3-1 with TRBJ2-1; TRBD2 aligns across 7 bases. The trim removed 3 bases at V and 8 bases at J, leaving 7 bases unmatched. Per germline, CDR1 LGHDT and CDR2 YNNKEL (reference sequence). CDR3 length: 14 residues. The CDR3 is CASSQGLFKDEQFF. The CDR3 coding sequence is TGTGCCAGCAGCCAGGGACTATTTAAGGATGAGCAGTTCTTC.

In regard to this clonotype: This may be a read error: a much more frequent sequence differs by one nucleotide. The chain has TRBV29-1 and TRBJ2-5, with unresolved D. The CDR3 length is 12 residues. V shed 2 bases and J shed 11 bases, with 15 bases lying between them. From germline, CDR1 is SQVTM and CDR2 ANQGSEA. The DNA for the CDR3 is TGCAGCGTTGAATACGGGTCCAATGAGCAGTACTTC. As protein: CSVEYGSNEQYF.

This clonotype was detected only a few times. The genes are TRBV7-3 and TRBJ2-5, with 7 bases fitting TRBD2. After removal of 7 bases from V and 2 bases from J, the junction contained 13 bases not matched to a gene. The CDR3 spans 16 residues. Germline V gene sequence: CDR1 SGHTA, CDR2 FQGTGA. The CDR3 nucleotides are TGTGCCAGCACCCCAGAGGCTAGCGGTCCACAAGAGACCCAGTACTTC. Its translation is CASTPEASGPQETQYF.

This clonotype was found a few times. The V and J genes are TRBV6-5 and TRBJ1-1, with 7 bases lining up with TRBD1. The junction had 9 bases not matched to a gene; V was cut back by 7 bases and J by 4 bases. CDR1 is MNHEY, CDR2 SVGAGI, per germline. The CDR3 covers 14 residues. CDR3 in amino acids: CASTRGTESTEAFF. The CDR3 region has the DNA TGTGCCAGCACCAGGGGGACAGAGAGCACTGAAGCTTTCTTT.

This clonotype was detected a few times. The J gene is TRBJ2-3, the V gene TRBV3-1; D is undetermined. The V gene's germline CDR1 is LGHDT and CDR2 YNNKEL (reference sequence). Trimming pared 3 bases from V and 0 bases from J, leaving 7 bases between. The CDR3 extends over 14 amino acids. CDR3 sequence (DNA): TGTGCCAGCAGCCACCGGGCGAGCACAGATACGCAGTATTTT. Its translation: CASSHRASTDTQYF.

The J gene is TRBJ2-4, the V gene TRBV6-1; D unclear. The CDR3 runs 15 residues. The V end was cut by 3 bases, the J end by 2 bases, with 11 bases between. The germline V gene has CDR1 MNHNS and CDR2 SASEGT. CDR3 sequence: CASSEVWVTKNIQYF. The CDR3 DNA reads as TGTGCCAGCAGTGAGGTTTGGGTTACCAAAAACATTCAGTACTTC.

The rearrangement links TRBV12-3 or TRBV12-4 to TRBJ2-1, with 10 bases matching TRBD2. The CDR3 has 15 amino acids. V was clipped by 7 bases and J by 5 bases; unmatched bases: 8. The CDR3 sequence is CASKKAGGYHNEQFF. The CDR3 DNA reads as TGTGCCAGCAAAAAAGCGGGAGGGTACCACAATGAGCAGTTCTTC.

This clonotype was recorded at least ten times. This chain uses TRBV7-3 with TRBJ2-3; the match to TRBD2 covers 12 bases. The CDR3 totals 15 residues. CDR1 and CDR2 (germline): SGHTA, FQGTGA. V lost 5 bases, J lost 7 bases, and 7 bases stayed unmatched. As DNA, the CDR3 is TGTGCCAGCAGCATTGGAGGACTAGCGGGGAATACGCAGTATTTT. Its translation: CASSIGGLAGNTQYF.

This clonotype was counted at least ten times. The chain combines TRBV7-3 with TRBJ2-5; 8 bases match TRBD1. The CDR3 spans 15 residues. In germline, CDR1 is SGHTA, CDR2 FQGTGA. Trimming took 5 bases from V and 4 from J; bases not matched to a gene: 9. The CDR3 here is CASSPMTGVRETQYF. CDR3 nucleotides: TGTGCCAGCAGCCCGATGACAGGGGTGAGAGAGACCCAGTACTTC.

CDR3 coding DNA: TGTGCCAGCAGTAGATGGGGGCAGCGGCTCACCTACAATGAGCAGTACTTC. Translation gives CASSRWGQRLTYNEQYF. V gene TRBV12-3 or TRBV12-4 combines with J gene TRBJ2-1, with D perhaps TRBD1 (6 bases). The J call may be incorrect, as the DNA end agrees better with TRBJ2-7. The CDR3 sequence is 17 residues long.

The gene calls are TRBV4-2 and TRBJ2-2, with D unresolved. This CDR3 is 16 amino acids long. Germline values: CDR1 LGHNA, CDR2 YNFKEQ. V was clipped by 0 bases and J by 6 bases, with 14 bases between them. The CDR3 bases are TGTGCCAGCAGCCAAGAGGTGGCTGCCTCGGCCGGGGAGCTGTTTTTT. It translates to CASSQEVAASAGELFF.

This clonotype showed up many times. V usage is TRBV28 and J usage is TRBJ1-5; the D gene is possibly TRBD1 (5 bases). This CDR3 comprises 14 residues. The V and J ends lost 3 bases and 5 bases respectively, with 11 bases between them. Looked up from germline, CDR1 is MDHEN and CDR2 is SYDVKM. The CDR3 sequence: CASSFRVGDQPQHF. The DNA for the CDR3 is TGTGCCAGCAGTTTCCGGGTAGGGGATCAGCCCCAGCATTTT.

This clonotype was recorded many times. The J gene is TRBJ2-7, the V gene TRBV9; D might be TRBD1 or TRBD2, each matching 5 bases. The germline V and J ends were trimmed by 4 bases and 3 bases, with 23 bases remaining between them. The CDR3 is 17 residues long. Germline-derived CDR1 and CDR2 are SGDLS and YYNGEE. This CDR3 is CASSPAGTALRGYEQYF. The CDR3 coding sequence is TGTGCCAGCAGCCCCGCCGGGACCGCACTTAGGGGCTACGAGCAGTACTTC. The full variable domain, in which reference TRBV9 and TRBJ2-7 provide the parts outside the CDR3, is DSGVTQTPKHLITATGQRVTLRCSPRSGDLSVYWYQQSLDQGLQFLIQYYNGEERAKGNILERFSAQQFPDLHSELNLSSLELGDSALYFCASSPAGTALRGYEQYFGPGTRLTVT.

As DNA, the CDR3 is TGCAGTGCTATGGGACTAGCGGGGGGTGGTGAGCAGTTCTTC. Translation: CSAMGLAGGGEQFF. This chain connects TRBV20-1 to TRBJ2-1; TRBD2 agrees at 15 bases. The CDR3 contains 14 residues. The germline CDR1 and CDR2 sequences are DFQATT and SNEGSKA (reference sequence). V gave up 4 bases and J gave up 9 bases; unmatched junction bases: 4.

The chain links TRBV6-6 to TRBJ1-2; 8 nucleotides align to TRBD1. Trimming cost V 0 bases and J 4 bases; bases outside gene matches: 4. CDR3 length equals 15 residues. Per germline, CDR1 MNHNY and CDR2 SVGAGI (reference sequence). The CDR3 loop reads CASSYSVTGGYGYTF. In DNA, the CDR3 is TGTGCCAGCAGTTACTCGGTAACAGGGGGCTATGGCTACACCTTC.

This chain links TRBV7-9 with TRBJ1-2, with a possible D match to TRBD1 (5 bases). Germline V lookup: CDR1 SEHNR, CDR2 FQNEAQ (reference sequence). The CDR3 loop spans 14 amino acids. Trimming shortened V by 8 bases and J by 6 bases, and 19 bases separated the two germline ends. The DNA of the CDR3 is TGTGCCAGCTCAATGAGGGGACCGAGGGATGGCTACACCTTC. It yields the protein CASSMRGPRDGYTF.

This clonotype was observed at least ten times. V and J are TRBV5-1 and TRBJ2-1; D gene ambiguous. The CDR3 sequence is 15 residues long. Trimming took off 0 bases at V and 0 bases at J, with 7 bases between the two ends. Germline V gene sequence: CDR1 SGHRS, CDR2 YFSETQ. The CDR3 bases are TGCGCCAGCAGCTTGGGGCACAGCTCCTACAATGAGCAGTTCTTC. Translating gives CASSLGHSSYNEQFF.

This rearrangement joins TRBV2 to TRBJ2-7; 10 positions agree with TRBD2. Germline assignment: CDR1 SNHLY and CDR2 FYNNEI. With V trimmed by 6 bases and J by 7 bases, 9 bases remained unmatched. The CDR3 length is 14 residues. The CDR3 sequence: CASSQSGRANEQYF. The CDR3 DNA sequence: TGTGCCAGCAGCCAGAGCGGGAGGGCGAATGAGCAGTACTTC.

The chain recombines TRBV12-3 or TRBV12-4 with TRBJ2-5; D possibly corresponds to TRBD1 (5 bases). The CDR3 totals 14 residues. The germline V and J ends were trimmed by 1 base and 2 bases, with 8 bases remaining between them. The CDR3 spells CASSLVTDQETQYF. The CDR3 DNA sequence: TGTGCCAGCAGTTTAGTGACAGATCAAGAGACCCAGTACTTC.

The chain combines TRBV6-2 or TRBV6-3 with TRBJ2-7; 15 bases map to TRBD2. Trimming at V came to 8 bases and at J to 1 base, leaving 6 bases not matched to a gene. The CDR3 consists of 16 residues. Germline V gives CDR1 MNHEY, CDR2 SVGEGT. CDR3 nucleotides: TGTGCCAGCCTTCGGGGACTAGCGGGAGGATCCTACGAGCAGTACTTC. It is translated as CASLRGLAGGSYEQYF.

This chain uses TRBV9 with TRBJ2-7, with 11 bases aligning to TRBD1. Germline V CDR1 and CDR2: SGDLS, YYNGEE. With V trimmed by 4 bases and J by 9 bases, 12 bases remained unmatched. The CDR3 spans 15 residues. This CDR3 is CASSSTGTGGDGQYF. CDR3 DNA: TGTGCCAGCAGCTCAACCGGGACAGGGGGGGACGGGCAGTACTTC.

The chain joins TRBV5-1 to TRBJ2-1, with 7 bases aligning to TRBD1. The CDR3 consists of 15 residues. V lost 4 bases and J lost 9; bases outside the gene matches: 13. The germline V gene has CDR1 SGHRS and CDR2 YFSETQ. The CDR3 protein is CASSNTGTEDIEQFF. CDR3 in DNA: TGCGCCAGCAGCAACACCGGGACAGAGGATATTGAGCAGTTCTTC.

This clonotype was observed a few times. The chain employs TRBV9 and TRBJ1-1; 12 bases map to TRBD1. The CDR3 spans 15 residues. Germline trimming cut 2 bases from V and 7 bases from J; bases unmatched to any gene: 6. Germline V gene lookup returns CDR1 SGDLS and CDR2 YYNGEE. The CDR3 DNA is TGTGCCAGCAGCGTTGGGGGACAGGGGGCGAATGAAGCTTTCTTT. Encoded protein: CASSVGGQGANEAFF.